Presented here are 17 T cell receptor beta chains from one specimen sequenced in a study of shared clonotypes between healthy human individuals. Sequencing was performed with immunoSEQ multiplex PCR; in TCRdb, only in-frame clones are kept and a portion is missing. The sample has roughly 550,000 clones; roughly 95% are singletons. Terminally differentiated effector memory CD45RA+ cells were left out of the naive CD8 fraction, which was CD45RO-negative and positively selected for CCR7. Sequencing was carried out using naive CD8+ T cells sorted from blood. The receptors come from a woman in her twenties or thirties in good health.

The chain is built from TRBV5-1 and TRBJ2-1; TRBD2 agrees at 13 bases. Germline values: CDR1 SGHRS, CDR2 YFSETQ. This CDR3 is 15 amino acids long. V was clipped by 4 bases and J by 9 bases; unmatched bases: 7. CDR3 region: CASSGGLAGVGEQFF. Written as DNA, the CDR3 is TGCGCCAGCAGCGGCGGACTAGCGGGAGTAGGTGAGCAGTTCTTC.

V gene TRBV11-2 combines with J gene TRBJ2-1, with 9 bases lining up with TRBD2. Germline assignment: CDR1 SGHAT and CDR2 FQNNGV. V shed 6 bases, J shed 7 bases, and the junction held 7 bases outside the gene matches. The CDR3 contains 14 residues. This chain's CDR3 is CASRYSGSGNEQFF. The DNA of the CDR3 is TGTGCCAGCAGGTATAGCGGGAGCGGTAATGAGCAGTTCTTC.

This clone was seen only once. In DNA form, the CDR3 reads TGTGCCAGTAGTAAGACAGGGAACACTGAAGCTTTCTTT. This gives the protein CASSKTGNTEAFF. This chain connects TRBV19 to TRBJ1-1; TRBD1 is a possible D gene (6 bases). V lost 4 bases, J lost 1 base, and 7 bases lay in between. Germline CDR1 reads LNHDA; CDR2 reads SQIVND (reference sequence). The CDR3 runs 13 residues.

This clone was observed a single time. The chain has TRBV30 and TRBJ2-3, with 10 positions matching TRBD2. Germline lookup yields CDR1 GTSNPN and CDR2 SVGIG (reference sequence). CDR3 length: 13 residues. Trimming removed 5 bases from V and 5 bases from J; junction bases left unmatched: 4. CDR3 sequence (DNA): TGTGCCTGGGCCCTAGCGGGAGAAGATACGCAGTATTTT. Its translation: CAWALAGEDTQYF.

The chain employs TRBV11-2 and TRBJ2-5; D is unclear. V was clipped by 1 base and J by 2 bases, with 8 bases between them. The CDR3 sequence is 14 residues long. The germline V gene encodes CDR1 SGHAT and CDR2 FQNNGV. CDR3 in amino acids: CASSLVSRQETQYF. The CDR3 DNA reads TGTGCCAGCAGCTTAGTCAGTAGACAAGAGACCCAGTACTTC. The entire variable domain, with the rest obtained from reference TRBV11-2 and TRBJ2-5, is as follows: EAGVAQSPRYKIIEKRQSVAFWCNPISGHATLYWYQQILGQGPKLLIQFQNNGVVDDSQLPKDRFSAERLKGVDSTLKIQPAKLEDSAVYLCASSLVSRQETQYFGPGTRLLVL.

The rearrangement uses TRBV19 and TRBJ2-1; 12 positions agree with TRBD2. Per germline, CDR1 LNHDA and CDR2 SQIVND (reference sequence). The CDR3 is 17 amino acids. V gave up 4 bases and J gave up 9 bases; unmatched junction bases: 13. The CDR3 sequence: CASSNPSLAGGSAEQFF. CDR3 coding DNA: TGTGCCAGTAGTAATCCCTCTCTAGCGGGAGGGTCGGCTGAGCAGTTCTTC. The full variable domain, completed using reference TRBV19 and TRBJ2-1, is DGGITQSPKYLFRKEGQNVTLSCEQNLNHDAMYWYRQDPGQGLRLIYYSQIVNDFQKGDIAEGYSVSREKKESFPLTVTSAQKNPTAFYLCASSNPSLAGGSAEQFFGPGTRLTVL.

In its sample, this clone was seen once. Here the CDR3 DNA reads TGTGCCAGCAGTTTACAGGGGAACGAGCAGTACTTC. Protein sequence: CASSLQGNEQYF. The chain carries TRBV27 and TRBJ2-7; tentatively, D is TRBD1 (6 bases). CDR3 length: 12 amino acids. V lost 2 bases and J 5 bases, leaving 7 bases between the germline ends. In germline, CDR1 is MNHEY, CDR2 SMNVEV (reference sequence).

This chain joins TRBV7-9 and TRBJ2-2; D gene uncertain. Germline V CDR1 and CDR2: SEHNR, FQNEAQ (reference sequence). The CDR3 spans 16 residues. V was clipped by 1 base and J by 4 bases, with 13 bases between them. The chain's CDR3 is CASSLGSKAFTGELFF. Written as DNA, the CDR3 is TGTGCCAGCAGCTTAGGTAGTAAGGCTTTCACCGGGGAGCTGTTTTTT.

This clone was found once. The chain joins TRBV19 to TRBJ1-5, with 9 positions matching TRBD1. Germline V lookup: CDR1 LNHDA, CDR2 SQIVND (reference sequence). This CDR3 has 15 residues. Unmatched junction bases numbered 3, after V lost 6 bases and J lost 0 bases. CDR3: CASSLGQGSNQPQHF. The CDR3 DNA is TGTGCCAGTAGCCTGGGACAGGGTAGCAATCAGCCCCAGCATTTT.

This rearrangement joins TRBV29-1 to TRBJ1-1, with a weak D call TRBD1 (5 bases). Germline CDR1 is SQVTM and CDR2 is ANQGSEA. This CDR3 region has 14 residues. V was trimmed by 4 bases and J by 5 bases, leaving 17 bases between them. The CDR3 DNA sequence: TGCAGCGTTGTGTTGTCTGGGGCGCGGACTGAAGCTTTCTTT. It yields the protein CSVVLSGARTEAFF.

The chain is built from TRBV7-8 and TRBJ2-1; TRBD2 is a possible D gene (6 bases). CDR3 length: 16 residues. Between the trimmed V and J ends, which lost 0 bases and 3 bases, there was a span of 12 bases. Germline V gene sequence: CDR1 SGHVS, CDR2 FQNEAQ. The chain's CDR3 is CASSLAEGRFYNEQFF. DNA of the CDR3: TGTGCCAGCAGCTTAGCGGAGGGAAGGTTCTACAATGAGCAGTTCTTC.

The V gene is TRBV6-1, the J gene TRBJ2-3; D is ambiguous. The germline V gene encodes CDR1 MNHNS and CDR2 SASEGT. The CDR3 runs to 15 residues. The ends were cut back, 4 bases at V and 1 base at J, with 12 bases in the middle. CDR3 in amino acids: CASSAPPGRTDTQYF. CDR3 nucleotide sequence: TGTGCCAGCAGTGCTCCTCCAGGACGCACAGATACGCAGTATTTT.

The V and J genes are TRBV29-1 and TRBJ2-7, with D unresolved. Germline V gene sequence: CDR1 SQVTM, CDR2 ANQGSEA. With 6 bases removed from V and 7 bases from J, the gap between germline ends came to 13 bases. This CDR3 has 11 amino acids. CDR3 nucleotide sequence: TGCAGCGTCTTAGCCGCGAGAGAGCAGTACTTC. Amino acid sequence: CSVLAAREQYF.

V is TRBV6-5 and J is TRBJ2-2; D not resolved. The germline CDR1 and CDR2 sequences are MNHEY and SVGAGI. Trimming removed 6 bases at V and 7 bases at J, with 12 bases between. The CDR3 length is 13 residues. The CDR3 sequence: CASSPVRSGELFF. The DNA for the CDR3 is TGTGCCAGCAGCCCGGTCAGAAGCGGGGAGCTGTTTTTT.

The V and J genes are TRBV9 and TRBJ2-1; 11 bases agree with TRBD2. The CDR3 length is 17 residues. J gave up 8 bases and V 0 bases, and 10 bases lay outside the gene matches. From germline, CDR1 is SGDLS and CDR2 YYNGEE. As DNA, the CDR3 is TGTGCCAGCAGCGTAGAGACTAGCGGGGCCGAGGAGGATGAGCAGTTCTTC. Encoded protein: CASSVETSGAEEDEQFF.

The rearrangement uses TRBV25-1 and TRBJ1-1, with 7 bases identical to TRBD1. Trimming cost V 10 bases and J 2 bases; bases outside gene matches: 13. The CDR3 runs to 15 residues. Looked up from germline, CDR1 is MGHDK and CDR2 is SYGVNS. DNA for the CDR3: TGTGCCACCAAAAGACAGGGTCAATATAACACTGAAGCTTTCTTT. Amino acids: CATKRQGQYNTEAFF.

The J gene is TRBJ2-7, the V gene TRBV6-6, with 12 bases identical to TRBD2. This CDR3 has 15 residues. CDR1 and CDR2 from the germline V gene are MNHNY and SVGAGI (reference sequence). Trimming cost V 7 bases and J 2 bases; bases outside gene matches: 6. CDR3 residues: CASTQLAGGTYEQYF. The DNA for the CDR3 is TGTGCCAGCACCCAACTAGCGGGGGGTACCTACGAGCAGTACTTC.